Following are 9 T cell receptor beta chains from one sample sequenced in a study of blood T cell repertoires in COVID-19. Measured with immunoSEQ multiplex PCR; TCRdb has only the in-frame clones, and not every one. The table includes about 110,000 clones, about 72% detected once. The specimen sequenced was peripheral blood. All receptors come from an older woman with acute or convalescent COVID-19.

This clone was detected once. V is TRBV2 and J is TRBJ2-5; D remains unclear. This CDR3 has 14 residues. Germline CDR1 and CDR2: SNHLY and FYNNEI. V lost 4 bases and J 4 bases, leaving 13 bases between the germline ends. CDR3 sequence (DNA): TGTGCCAGCAGTGGAATGCTAAATCGAGAGACCCAGTACTTC. Its protein is CASSGMLNRETQYF.

This clone was detected only a few times. CDR3 sequence reads: CASSLEQGSPEAFF. CDR3 coding DNA: TGCGCCAGCAGCCTCGAACAGGGGAGTCCTGAAGCTTTCTTT. The chain couples TRBV5-1 to TRBJ1-1; 7 nucleotides agree with TRBD1. CDR1 is SGHRS and CDR2 is YFSETQ in the germline V gene. The J segment lost 6 bases and the V segment lost 4 bases, leaving 9 bases of the junction unmatched. The CDR3 has 14 amino acids.

This clone was seen only a few times. In DNA form, the CDR3 reads TGTGCCAGCAGCCACAGGGGAGCGAACACCGGGGAGCTGTTTTTT. Its protein is CASSHRGANTGELFF. This chain links TRBV4-2 with TRBJ2-2, with D possibly matching TRBD1 (6 bases). V lost 3 bases and J lost 0, with 8 bases in between. CDR3 size: 15 residues. Germline CDR1 LGHNA, CDR2 YNFKEQ.

The chain employs TRBV19 and TRBJ1-1, with TRBD1 matching over 7 bases. Germline trimming cut 5 bases from V and 5 bases from J; bases unmatched to any gene: 5. The CDR3 consists of 13 residues. In germline, CDR1 is LNHDA, CDR2 SQIVND (reference sequence). The CDR3 DNA is TGTGCCAGTAGTGCGCACAGGGGAACTGAAGCTTTCTTT. Translated: CASSAHRGTEAFF.

This clone was observed a single time. The chain couples TRBV24-1 to TRBJ1-5; TRBD1 is a possible D gene (6 bases). The ends were cut back, 4 bases at V and 9 bases at J, with 12 bases in the middle. The CDR3 contains 13 residues. Germline-derived CDR1 and CDR2 are KGHDR and SFDVKD. CDR3 sequence reads: CATSEETGMPQHF. In DNA form, the CDR3 reads TGTGCCACCAGTGAAGAAACAGGGATGCCCCAGCATTTT.

The chain uses TRBV5-1 and TRBJ2-7, with D possibly TRBD1 on 5 matching bases. The CDR3 is 15 residues long. The germline CDR1 and CDR2 sequences are SGHRS and YFSETQ. V was trimmed by 5 bases and J by 1 base, leaving 16 bases between them. The CDR3 DNA reads TGCGCCAGCAGAAAAGACAGTTACGGTTCCTACGAGCAGTACTTC. It specifies CASRKDSYGSYEQYF.

The DNA of the CDR3 is TGTGCCAGCAGCTTGGACGGGTTGCCCCTCCACTTT. Amino acids: CASSLDGLPLHF. The rearrangement joins TRBV5-4 to TRBJ1-6, with no clear D. Germline values: CDR1 SGHNT, CDR2 YYREEE (reference sequence). The CDR3 is 12 residues long. V was clipped by 0 bases and J by 13 bases, with 8 bases between them.

Regarding this clone: This CDR3 is also generated by other DNA sequences in the sample. This chain connects TRBV11-2 to TRBJ2-7; the D gene is possibly TRBD1 (6 bases). Between the trimmed V and J ends, which lost 5 bases and 5 bases, there was a span of 13 bases. The CDR3 runs 13 residues. Per the germline V gene, CDR1 is SGHAT and CDR2 is FQNNGV. The CDR3 nucleotides read TGTGCCAGCAGCGTAATACAGGGTAACGAGCAGTACTTC. This encodes CASSVIQGNEQYF.

The CDR3 DNA follows: TGTGCCAGCAAGGGTGGCGGGACCGGGCATGGCTACACCTTC. Protein: CASKGGGTGHGYTF. The chain links TRBV28 to TRBJ1-2, with D perhaps TRBD1 (5 bases). Trimming cost V 7 bases and J 6 bases, with 18 bases left between them. CDR1 and CDR2 (germline): MDHEN, SYDVKM. The length of the CDR3 is 14 residues.